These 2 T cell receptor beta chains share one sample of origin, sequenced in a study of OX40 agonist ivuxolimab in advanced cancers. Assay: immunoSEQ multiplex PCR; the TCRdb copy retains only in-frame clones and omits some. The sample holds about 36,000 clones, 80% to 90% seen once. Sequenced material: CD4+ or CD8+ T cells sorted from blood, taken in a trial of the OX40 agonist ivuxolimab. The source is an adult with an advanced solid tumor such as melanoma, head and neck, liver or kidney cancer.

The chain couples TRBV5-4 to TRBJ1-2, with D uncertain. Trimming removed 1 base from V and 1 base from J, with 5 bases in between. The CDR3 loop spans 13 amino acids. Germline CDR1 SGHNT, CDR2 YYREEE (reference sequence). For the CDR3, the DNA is TGTGCCAGCAGCTTGAGGTTTAACTATGGCTACACCTTC. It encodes CASSLRFNYGYTF.

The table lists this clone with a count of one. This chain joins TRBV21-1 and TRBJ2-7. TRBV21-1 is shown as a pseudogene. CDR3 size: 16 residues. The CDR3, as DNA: TGTGCCAGCAGCCCAAGGTCAGGACGGTTTATCCACGAGCAGTACTTC. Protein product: CASSPRSGRFIHEQYF.